The source of this T cell receptor (beta chain) is a study of blood T cells in healthy people across ages. Samples had at least 6.5 million PBMCs isolated from them. The germline CDR1 and CDR2 sequences are SNHLY and FYNNEI. The V end lost 8 bases, the J end lost 7 bases, and 14 bases lay between the germline ends. The CDR3 sequence is 13 residues long. This clonotype was picked up a small number of times. It was with a sample-barcoded 5' primer and a J-beta primer mix that a second PCR of roughly 7 to 12 cycles was run. TCRdb itself ran the 5' RACE reads through MiXCR, one entry per CDR3 protein. The sample includes 630,000 or so distinct CDR3 sequences, under 30% seen only once; the top ten take 15% to 19%.

The sequence derives from a woman older than 75 in good health. This sequence joins TRBV2 and TRBJ2-2, with a weak D call TRBD1 (6 bases). Sequencing was done on a sample of blood. The DNA of the CDR3 is TGTGCCAGCCGTGGGGGCCTCGGCGGGGAGCTGTTTTTT. It translates to CASRGGLGGELFF.